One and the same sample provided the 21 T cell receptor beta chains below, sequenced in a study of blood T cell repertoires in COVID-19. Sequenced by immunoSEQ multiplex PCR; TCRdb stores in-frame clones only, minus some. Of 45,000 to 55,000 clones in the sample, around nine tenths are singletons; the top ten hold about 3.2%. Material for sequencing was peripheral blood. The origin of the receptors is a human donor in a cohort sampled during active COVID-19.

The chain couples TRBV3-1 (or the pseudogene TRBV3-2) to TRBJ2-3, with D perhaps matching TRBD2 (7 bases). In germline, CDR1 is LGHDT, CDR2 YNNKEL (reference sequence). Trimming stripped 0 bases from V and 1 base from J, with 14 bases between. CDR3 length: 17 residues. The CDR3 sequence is CASSQEGGAWGTDTQYF. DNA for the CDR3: TGTGCCAGCAGCCAAGAAGGGGGGGCTTGGGGCACAGATACGCAGTATTTT.

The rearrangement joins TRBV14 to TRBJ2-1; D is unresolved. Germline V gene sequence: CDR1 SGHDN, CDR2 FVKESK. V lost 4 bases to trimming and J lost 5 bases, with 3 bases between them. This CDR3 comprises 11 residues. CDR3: CASSLNNEQFF. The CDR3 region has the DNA TGTGCCAGCAGCCTAAACAATGAGCAGTTCTTC.

This chain's CDR3 is CASSIGLDRSYEQYF. CDR3 bases: TGTGCCAGTAGTATAGGCCTCGACAGGTCCTACGAGCAGTACTTC. The rearrangement uses TRBV19 and TRBJ2-7, with D tentatively TRBD1 (6 bases). Trimming removed 1 base at V and 1 base at J, with 11 bases between. Germline CDR1 LNHDA, CDR2 SQIVND (reference sequence). The length of the CDR3 is 15 residues.

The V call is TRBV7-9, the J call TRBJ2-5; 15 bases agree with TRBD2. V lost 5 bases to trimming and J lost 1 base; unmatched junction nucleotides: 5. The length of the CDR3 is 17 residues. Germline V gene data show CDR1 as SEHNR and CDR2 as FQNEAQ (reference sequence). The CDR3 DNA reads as TGTGCCAGCAGCATCGGACTAGCGGGGGGGAGCCAAGAGACCCAGTACTTC. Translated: CASSIGLAGGSQETQYF.

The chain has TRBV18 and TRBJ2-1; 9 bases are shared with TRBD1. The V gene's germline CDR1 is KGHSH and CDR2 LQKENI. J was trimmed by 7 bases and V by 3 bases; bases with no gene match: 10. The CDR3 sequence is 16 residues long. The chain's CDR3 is CASSPRTGGAGNEQFF. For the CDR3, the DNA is TGTGCCAGCTCACCCCGAACAGGGGGCGCGGGAAATGAGCAGTTCTTC.

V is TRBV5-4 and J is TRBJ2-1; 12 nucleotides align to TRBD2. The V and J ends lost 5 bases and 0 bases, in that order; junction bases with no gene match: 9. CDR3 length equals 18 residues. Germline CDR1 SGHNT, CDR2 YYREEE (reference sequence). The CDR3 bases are TGTGCCAGCAGGCCTGGGACTAGCGGGCCGAGCTCCTACAATGAGCAGTTCTTC. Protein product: CASRPGTSGPSSYNEQFF.

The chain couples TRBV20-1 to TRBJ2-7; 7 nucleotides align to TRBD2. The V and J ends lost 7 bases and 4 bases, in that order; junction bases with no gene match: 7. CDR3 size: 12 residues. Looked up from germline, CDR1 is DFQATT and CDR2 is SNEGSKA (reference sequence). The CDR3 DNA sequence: TGCAGTGTTAGTCTGGGAGGGTACGAGCAGTACTTC. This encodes CSVSLGGYEQYF.

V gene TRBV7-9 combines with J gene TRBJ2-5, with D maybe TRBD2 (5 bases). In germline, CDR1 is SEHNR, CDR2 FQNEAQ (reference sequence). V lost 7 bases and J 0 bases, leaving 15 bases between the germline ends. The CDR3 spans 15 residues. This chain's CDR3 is CASTQNPGYQETQYF. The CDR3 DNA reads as TGTGCCAGCACCCAGAACCCGGGGTACCAAGAGACCCAGTACTTC.

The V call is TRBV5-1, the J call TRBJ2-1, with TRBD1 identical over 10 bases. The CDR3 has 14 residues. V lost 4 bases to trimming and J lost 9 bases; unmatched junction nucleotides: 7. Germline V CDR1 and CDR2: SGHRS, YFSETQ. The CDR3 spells CASSQRTGGAEQFF. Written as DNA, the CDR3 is TGCGCCAGCAGCCAGAGGACAGGGGGGGCTGAGCAGTTCTTC.

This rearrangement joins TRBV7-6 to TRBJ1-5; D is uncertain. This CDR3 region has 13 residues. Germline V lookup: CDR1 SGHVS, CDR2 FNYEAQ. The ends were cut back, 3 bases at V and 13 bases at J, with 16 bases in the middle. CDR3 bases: TGTGCCAGCAGCTTTTCGGAGTCGCGGCCTCAGCATTTT. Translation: CASSFSESRPQHF.

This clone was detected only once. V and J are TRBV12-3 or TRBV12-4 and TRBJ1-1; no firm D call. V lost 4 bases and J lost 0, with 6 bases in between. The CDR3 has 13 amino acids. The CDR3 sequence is CASSSMMNTEAFF. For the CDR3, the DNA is TGTGCCAGCAGTTCTATGATGAACACTGAAGCTTTCTTT.

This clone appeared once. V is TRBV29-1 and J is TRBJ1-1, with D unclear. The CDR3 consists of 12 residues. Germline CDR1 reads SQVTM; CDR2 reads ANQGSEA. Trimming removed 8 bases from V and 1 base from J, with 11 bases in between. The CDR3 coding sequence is TGCAGCACTCGAATTCCGAACACTGAAGCTTTCTTT. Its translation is CSTRIPNTEAFF.

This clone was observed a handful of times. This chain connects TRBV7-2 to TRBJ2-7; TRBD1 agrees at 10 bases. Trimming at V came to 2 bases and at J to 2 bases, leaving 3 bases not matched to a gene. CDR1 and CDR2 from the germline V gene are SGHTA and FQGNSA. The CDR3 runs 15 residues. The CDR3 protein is CASSLRTGGTYEQYF. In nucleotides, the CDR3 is TGTGCCAGCAGCTTAAGGACAGGGGGGACCTACGAGCAGTACTTC.

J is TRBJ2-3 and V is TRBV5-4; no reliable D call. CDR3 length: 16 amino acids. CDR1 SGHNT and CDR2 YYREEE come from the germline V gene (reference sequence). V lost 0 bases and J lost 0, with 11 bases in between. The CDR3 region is CASSLGAEASTDTQYF. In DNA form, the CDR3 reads TGTGCCAGCAGCTTGGGAGCTGAAGCTAGCACAGATACGCAGTATTTT.

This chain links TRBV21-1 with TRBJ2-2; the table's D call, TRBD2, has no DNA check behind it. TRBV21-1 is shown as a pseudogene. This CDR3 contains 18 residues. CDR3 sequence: CTSSKDLGGAPGTGELFF. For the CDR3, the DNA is TGTACCAGCAGCAAGGACCTCGGGGGGGCGCCCGGCACCGGGGAGCTGTTTTTT.

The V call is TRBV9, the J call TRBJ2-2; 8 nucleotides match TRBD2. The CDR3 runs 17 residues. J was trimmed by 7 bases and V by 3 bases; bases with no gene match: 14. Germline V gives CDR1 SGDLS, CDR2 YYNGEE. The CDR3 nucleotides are TGTGCCAGCAGCGCCTCGATAGCGGGATTCGGTGGCGGGGAGCTGTTTTTT. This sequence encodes CASSASIAGFGGGELFF. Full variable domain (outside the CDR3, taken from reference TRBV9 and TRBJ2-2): DSGVTQTPKHLITATGQRVTLRCSPRSGDLSVYWYQQSLDQGLQFLIQYYNGEERAKGNILERFSAQQFPDLHSELNLSSLELGDSALYFCASSASIAGFGGGELFFGEGSRLTVL.

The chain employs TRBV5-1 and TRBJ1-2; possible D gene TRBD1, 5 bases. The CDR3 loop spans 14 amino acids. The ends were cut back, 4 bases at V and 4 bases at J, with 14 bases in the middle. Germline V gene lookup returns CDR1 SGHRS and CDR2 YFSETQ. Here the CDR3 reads CASSPDQGGYGYTF. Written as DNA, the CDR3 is TGCGCCAGCAGCCCGGACCAGGGAGGCTATGGCTACACCTTC.

CDR3 DNA sequence: TGTGCCAGCAGCTTTCGGATAGCGGGGTTCGCGAACACCGGGGAGCTGTTTTTT. It yields the protein CASSFRIAGFANTGELFF. The rearrangement joins TRBV11-2 to TRBJ2-2; TRBD2 aligns across 8 bases. Per the germline V gene, CDR1 is SGHAT and CDR2 is FQNNGV. The length of the CDR3 is 18 residues. Unmatched junction bases numbered 9, after V lost 3 bases and J lost 0 bases.

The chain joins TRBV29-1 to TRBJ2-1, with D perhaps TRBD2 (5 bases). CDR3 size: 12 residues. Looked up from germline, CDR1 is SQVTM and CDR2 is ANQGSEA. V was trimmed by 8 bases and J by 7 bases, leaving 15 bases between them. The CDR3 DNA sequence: TGCAGCATTGTGCAGGACTCTAATGAGCAGTTCTTC. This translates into CSIVQDSNEQFF.

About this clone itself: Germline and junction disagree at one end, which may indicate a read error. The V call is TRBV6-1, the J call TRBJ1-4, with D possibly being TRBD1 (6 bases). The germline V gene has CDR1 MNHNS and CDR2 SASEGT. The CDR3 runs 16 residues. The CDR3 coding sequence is TGTGCCAGCACTGAAACCACTTTGAGGGGGGGCGAAAAACTGTTTTTT. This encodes CASTETTLRGGEKLFF.

The CDR3 DNA reads as TGTGCCAGCACCCCTGACAGGGGGCGGGGCACTGAAGCTTTCTTT. It specifies CASTPDRGRGTEAFF. The chain carries TRBV6-5 and TRBJ1-1; 10 positions match TRBD1. CDR1 MNHEY and CDR2 SVGAGI come from the germline V gene. Trimming took 7 bases from V and 4 from J; bases not matched to a gene: 9. The CDR3 has 15 amino acids.